This TCR beta chain was identified during a study of control samples from healthy donors and cancer patients (dated by TCRdb to 2018 to 2020). Preparation of the library involved the immunoSEQ multiplex PCR assay. Here the immuneACCESS table is served through TCRdb, limited to in-frame sequences with V and J called. Missing clones are a known gap in these copies; in checked studies unresolved V genes cover under half, and the rest lacks a known reason. Within this sample are about 160,000 clones, with approximately 90% of them counted one time only. The ten largest clones add up to more than 10% of the sample. The sample holds one count of this clone. This receptor's antigen is unknown. No base-level quality is on record; no much larger clone is a single base apart. Sequencing was carried out using blood. This receptor was taken from a man aged 30-40 years in good health.

DNA sequence: TGTGCCAGCAGCCCCACCCGGGAAACCTATGGCTACACCTTC. Translated, this is CASSPTRETYGYTF. In this chain, TRBV9 is recombined with TRBJ1-2; the D gene remains uncertain. From its cysteine to its phenylalanine, the CDR3 spans 14 amino acids. Only the CDR3 DNA is retained, 42 bases long and in frame from the first base. Relative to germline, V is 4 bases shorter and J is 4 bases shorter, with 14 bases between their ends. From the germline V gene, CDR1 is SGDLS and CDR2 is YYNGEE.